One and the same sample provided the 26 T cell receptor beta chains below, sequenced in a study of cytomegalovirus exposure and HLA in healthy donors. Vbeta (60) and Jbeta (13) primers were used in the PCR. Measured with immunoSEQ multiplex PCR; TCRdb has only the in-frame clones, and not every one. The listing contains just under 90,000 clones. Sequenced: PBMCs. The receptors were gathered from a girl aged 5-17 years in good health and CMV-seropositive.

The chain joins TRBV6-5 to TRBJ1-2, with D unclear. Trimming stripped 0 bases from V and 7 bases from J, with 12 bases between. The germline V gene has CDR1 MNHEY and CDR2 SVGAGI. This CDR3 has 14 amino acids. CDR3 in amino acids: CASSYSTTGFGYTF. The CDR3 region has the DNA TGTGCCAGCAGTTACTCGACTACCGGTTTTGGCTACACCTTC.

The chain uses TRBV4-1 and TRBJ2-2, with TRBD2 matching over 11 bases. From germline, CDR1 is MGHRA and CDR2 YSYEKL. Trimming at V came to 2 bases and at J to 0 bases, leaving 5 bases not matched to a gene. The CDR3 is made up of 18 amino acids. The CDR3: CASSQSSSGGANTGELFF. The CDR3 DNA reads TGCGCCAGCAGCCAATCTAGTAGCGGGGGGGCGAACACCGGGGAGCTGTTTTTT.

This sequence joins TRBV15 and TRBJ1-4; TRBD1 matches 9 bases. With 0 bases clipped from V and 7 bases from J, the junction kept 6 bases outside the gene matches. This CDR3 comprises 16 residues. In germline, CDR1 is LNHNV, CDR2 YYDKDF (reference sequence). The CDR3, as DNA: TGTGCCACCAGCAGAGATGGGACAGGGCGAACTGAAAAACTGTTTTTT. It is translated as CATSRDGTGRTEKLFF.

This chain connects TRBV6-1 to TRBJ1-5; the D is unclear. This CDR3 is built from 14 residues. Trimming shortened V by 6 bases and J by 1 base, and 10 bases separated the two germline ends. Germline V gene sequence: CDR1 MNHNS, CDR2 SASEGT. CDR3 in amino acids: CASRGRISNQPQHF. The CDR3 DNA follows: TGTGCCAGCAGAGGGAGGATAAGCAATCAGCCCCAGCATTTT.

V is TRBV5-1 and J is TRBJ2-2; 7 bases are a match to TRBD1. V dropped 4 bases and J dropped 1; count of bases not matched to a gene: 7. The CDR3 is made up of 16 amino acids. Per the germline V gene, CDR1 is SGHRS and CDR2 is YFSETQ. The CDR3 bases are TGCGCCAGCAGCCCAGCGACAGGGCTGAACACCGGGGAGCTGTTTTTT. Translated: CASSPATGLNTGELFF.

This chain joins TRBV4-2 and TRBJ2-3, with D unresolved. CDR3 length: 12 amino acids. The ends were cut back, 4 bases at V and 5 bases at J, with 7 bases in the middle. Germline V CDR1 and CDR2: LGHNA, YNFKEQ. The CDR3 nucleotides are TGTGCCAGCAGCCCAGGAATAGATACGCAGTATTTT. Translating it yields CASSPGIDTQYF.

The rearrangement uses TRBV28 and TRBJ1-2; no definite D call. V dropped 2 bases and J dropped 7 bases, with 14 bases sitting between them. CDR3 length: 14 residues. The germline V gene has CDR1 MDHEN and CDR2 SYDVKM. DNA of the CDR3: TGTGCCAGCAGTTTAGACGCGGGGAGAGGTGGCTACACCTTC. Encoded protein: CASSLDAGRGGYTF.

V and J are TRBV28 and TRBJ1-2, with TRBD1 identical over 9 bases. After removal of 8 bases from V and 2 bases from J, the junction contained 12 bases not matched to a gene. Germline CDR1 is MDHEN and CDR2 is SYDVKM. The CDR3 is made up of 16 amino acids. CDR3 DNA: TGTGCCAGCCTAAGACCACAGGGGGCCGTCAACTATGGCTACACCTTC. Translating it yields CASLRPQGAVNYGYTF.

Regarding this clone: Other DNA sequences in the same sample also yield this CDR3. The V gene is TRBV7-6, the J gene TRBJ2-3; D remains unclear. The CDR3 runs 13 residues. The germline gives CDR1 SGHVS, CDR2 FNYEAQ. Trimming removed 5 bases from V and 3 bases from J, with 9 bases in between. The CDR3 loop is CASSPRGTDTQYF. In nucleotides, the CDR3 is TGTGCCAGCAGCCCCCGAGGTACAGATACGCAGTATTTT.

Comments on this clone: This sample also contains other DNA sequences that code for the same CDR3. The chain combines TRBV18 with TRBJ2-6, with D maybe TRBD2 (5 bases). This CDR3 contains 16 residues. The germline V and J ends were trimmed by 0 bases and 2 bases, with 8 bases remaining between them. Germline values: CDR1 KGHSH, CDR2 LQKENI. The CDR3 bases are TGTGCCAGCTCACCACCCCTCGGGGCTGGGGCCAACGTCCTGACTTTC. Protein product: CASSPPLGAGANVLTF.

The chain has TRBV5-1 and TRBJ2-4, with D tentatively TRBD2 (6 bases). The germline V gene encodes CDR1 SGHRS and CDR2 YFSETQ. The CDR3 runs to 15 residues. Trimming cost V 0 bases and J 3 bases, with 10 bases left between them. The chain's CDR3 is CASSLETGGKNIQYF. The CDR3 bases are TGCGCCAGCAGCTTGGAGACCGGGGGCAAAAACATTCAGTACTTC.

The chain has TRBV30 and TRBJ1-1; 7 bases are a match to TRBD1. The germline V gene has CDR1 GTSNPN and CDR2 SVGIG (reference sequence). V lost 2 bases and J lost 7; bases outside the gene matches: 7. This CDR3 region has 13 residues. The CDR3 sequence: CAWSPLQGGEAFF. CDR3 sequence (DNA): TGTGCCTGGAGTCCCCTCCAGGGGGGTGAAGCTTTCTTT.

The chain employs TRBV11-2 and TRBJ2-5, with a tentative D call TRBD2 (5 bases). From germline, CDR1 is SGHAT and CDR2 FQNNGV. Trimming left V 5 bases short and J 3 bases short, with 13 bases between. The CDR3 is 14 residues long. The CDR3 coding sequence is TGTGCCAGCAGCCCCTCAGACTACAAAGAGACCCAGTACTTC. Translated, it gives CASSPSDYKETQYF.

V is TRBV6-5 and J is TRBJ2-1; weak D call: TRBD1 (5 bases). V shed 7 bases and J shed 7 bases, with 14 bases lying between them. The CDR3 spans 13 residues. Looked up from germline, CDR1 is MNHEY and CDR2 is SVGAGI. The CDR3 loop reads CASNRLQGNEQFF. Written as DNA, the CDR3 is TGTGCCAGCAACCGACTCCAGGGAAATGAGCAGTTCTTC.

The V gene is TRBV5-1, the J gene TRBJ2-5, with D unresolved. The CDR3 extends over 14 amino acids. The germline V and J ends were trimmed by 0 bases and 1 base, with 7 bases remaining between them. The germline V gene encodes CDR1 SGHRS and CDR2 YFSETQ. Here the CDR3 DNA reads TGCGCCAGCAGCTTGGGCGGCTTCCAAGAGACCCAGTACTTC. Translated: CASSLGGFQETQYF.

The chain couples TRBV19 to TRBJ2-1; TRBD1 agrees at 9 bases. With 6 bases clipped from V and 6 bases from J, the junction kept 6 bases outside the gene matches. Germline CDR1 and CDR2: LNHDA and SQIVND (reference sequence). The CDR3 consists of 14 residues. The CDR3 protein is CASSPGQGFNEQFF. Here the CDR3 DNA reads TGTGCCAGTAGCCCGGGACAGGGCTTCAATGAGCAGTTCTTC.

V gene TRBV6-5 combines with J gene TRBJ2-1, with TRBD1 as a possible D gene (6 bases). CDR1 MNHEY and CDR2 SVGAGI come from the germline V gene. Trimming removed 0 bases at V and 8 bases at J, with 17 bases between. This CDR3 contains 16 residues. The CDR3 sequence: CASSYSPGRGEDEQFF. Written as DNA, the CDR3 is TGTGCCAGCAGTTACTCTCCGGGCAGGGGAGAGGATGAGCAGTTCTTC.

The chain employs TRBV4-1 and TRBJ2-7, with D possibly matching TRBD2 (5 bases). There are 13 residues in the CDR3. From germline, CDR1 is MGHRA and CDR2 YSYEKL. V lost 4 bases, J lost 1 base, and 8 bases lay in between. The CDR3 loop is CASSLRGSYEQYF. As DNA, the CDR3 is TGCGCCAGCAGCCTAAGAGGGTCCTACGAGCAGTACTTC.

V is TRBV11-1 and J is TRBJ2-7, with D tentatively TRBD2 (5 bases). The CDR3 consists of 14 residues. The germline V gene encodes CDR1 SGHAT and CDR2 FQDESV (reference sequence). V gave up 5 bases and J gave up 2 bases, with 13 bases separating them. DNA for the CDR3: TGTGCCAGCAGCCAAACAACCGGGACCTACGAGCAGTACTTC. Translation gives CASSQTTGTYEQYF.

The rearrangement joins TRBV11-2 to TRBJ1-5; weak D call: TRBD1 (5 bases). In germline, CDR1 is SGHAT, CDR2 FQNNGV. The CDR3 length is 15 residues. The V gene lost 0 bases and the J gene lost 9 bases, with 15 bases spanning the gap. In nucleotides, the CDR3 is TGTGCCAGCAGCTTAGATCGGGGGGTACGTCGGCCCCAGCATTTT. This translates into CASSLDRGVRRPQHF.

V gene TRBV7-2 combines with J gene TRBJ2-7; 7 bases agree with TRBD1. With 0 bases clipped from V and 2 bases from J, the junction kept 7 bases outside the gene matches. From germline, CDR1 is SGHTA and CDR2 FQGNSA. The CDR3 has 16 residues. The CDR3 DNA sequence: TGTGCCAGCAGCTTAGCCTCAGGGGGTAACCCCTACGAGCAGTACTTC. It translates to CASSLASGGNPYEQYF.

The J gene is TRBJ1-1, the V gene TRBV4-1; D perhaps matches TRBD1 (6 bases). V lost 1 base to trimming and J lost 1 base, with 13 bases between them. The CDR3 runs to 16 residues. CDR1 and CDR2 (germline): MGHRA, YSYEKL. The CDR3 reads CASSQVRFRGNTEAFF. CDR3 sequence (DNA): TGCGCCAGCAGCCAAGTGCGCTTCAGGGGGAACACTGAAGCTTTCTTT.

The chain recombines TRBV7-9 with TRBJ2-7, with D perhaps matching TRBD2 (6 bases). Germline values: CDR1 SEHNR, CDR2 FQNEAQ (reference sequence). The CDR3 contains 14 residues. The V gene lost 1 base and the J gene lost 7 bases, with 14 bases spanning the gap. In DNA, the CDR3 is TGTGCCAGCAGCTTAGACCCTAGCGCGGAGGAGCAGTACTTC. Its protein is CASSLDPSAEEQYF.

The V call is TRBV7-2, the J call TRBJ2-7, with 12 bases that match TRBD1. V shed 5 bases, J shed 5 bases, and the junction held 7 bases outside the gene matches. The CDR3 is made up of 15 amino acids. CDR1 is SGHTA, CDR2 FQGNSA, per germline. CDR3 loop: CASSQPGQGAHEQYF. In nucleotides, the CDR3 is TGTGCCAGCAGCCAACCGGGACAGGGGGCCCACGAGCAGTACTTC.

V usage is TRBV11-3 and J usage is TRBJ2-7, with 12 bases lining up with TRBD2. The V gene's germline CDR1 is SGHNT and CDR2 YENEEA. The junction had 8 bases not matched to a gene; V was cut back by 1 base and J by 7 bases. The CDR3 spans 16 residues. This chain's CDR3 is CASSLGRLAGGREQYF. The CDR3 DNA is TGTGCCAGCAGCTTAGGCCGGCTAGCGGGGGGGAGGGAGCAGTACTTC.

The chain couples TRBV4-1 to TRBJ1-1; 9 bases agree with TRBD1. The V segment lost 4 bases and the J segment 1 base; nucleotides outside the gene matches: 10. Germline loops: CDR1 MGHRA, CDR2 YSYEKL. This CDR3 has 17 residues. Here the CDR3 reads CASSLRAWTGANTEAFF. The CDR3 DNA sequence: TGCGCCAGCAGCCTACGAGCCTGGACAGGGGCGAACACTGAAGCTTTCTTT.